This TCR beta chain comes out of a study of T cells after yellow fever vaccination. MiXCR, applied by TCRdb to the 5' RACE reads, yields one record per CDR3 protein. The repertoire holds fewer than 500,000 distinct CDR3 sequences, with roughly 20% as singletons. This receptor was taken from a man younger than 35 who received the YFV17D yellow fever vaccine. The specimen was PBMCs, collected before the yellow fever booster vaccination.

CDR3 bases: TGTGCCAGAAGCTTGCAGCGGGGGACGAACACCGGGGAGCTGTTTTTT. Its protein is CARSLQRGTNTGELFF. The chain joins TRBV5-3 to TRBJ2-2; 8 bases are shared with TRBD2. TRBV5-3 is sorted into the ORF group, with uncertain function. This CDR3 is built from 16 residues. Trimming at V came to 1 base and at J to 0 bases, leaving 2 bases not matched to a gene.